These 9 T cell receptor beta chains were all obtained from the same sample, sequenced in a study of CD8+ T cells in alopecia areata. Treatment specified: oral pan-JAK inhibitor, 5-10 mg twice daily. Extracted RNA was reverse transcribed, and the resulting cDNA served as sequencing template. TCRdb keeps only in-frame clones here, not all; method: immunoSEQ multiplex PCR. In the table there are some 130,000 clones, more than 40% of which are singletons. Sequenced material: CD4+ T cells sorted from blood, taken at week 4, from a patient treated with tofacitinib. The receptors shown here come from a human donor with alopecia areata.

The V and J genes are TRBV7-2 and TRBJ2-5; weak D call: TRBD2 (6 bases). In germline, CDR1 is SGHTA, CDR2 FQGNSA. V lost 2 bases and J lost 5, with 9 bases in between. The length of the CDR3 is 13 residues. CDR3 in amino acids: CASSLTSRETQYF. The CDR3 nucleotides read TGTGCCAGCAGCTTAACTAGCCGGGAGACCCAGTACTTC.

In regard to this clone: The sample holds other DNA sequences that translate to the same CDR3. This chain uses TRBV19 with TRBJ2-7, with D unresolved. The V and J ends lost 9 bases and 2 bases respectively, with 17 bases between them. Per the germline V gene, CDR1 is LNHDA and CDR2 is SQIVND (reference sequence). The CDR3 has 14 residues. The chain's CDR3 is CASSLQGETYEQYF. The CDR3 region has the DNA TGTGCCAGCAGCCTCCAAGGCGAAACCTACGAGCAGTACTTC.

The CDR3 is CASSLAREDQPQHF. In DNA form, the CDR3 reads TGTGCCAGCAGCTTAGCGCGAGAGGATCAGCCCCAGCATTTT. This chain joins TRBV7-2 and TRBJ1-5; D is uncertain. V was pared by 0 bases and J by 5 bases, with 8 bases between. The CDR3 is 14 amino acids. Per the germline V gene, CDR1 is SGHTA and CDR2 is FQGNSA.

This clone was detected a few times. The sample carries other DNA sequences with the same CDR3. The chain has TRBV7-9 and TRBJ2-1; D unresolved. The CDR3 runs 12 residues. CDR1 and CDR2 from the germline V gene are SEHNR and FQNEAQ (reference sequence). Trimming shortened V by 2 bases and J by 7 bases, and 6 bases separated the two germline ends. CDR3 nucleotide sequence: TGTGCCAGCAGCTTAAATAGGAATGAGCAGTTCTTC. Translating gives CASSLNRNEQFF.

This clone was seen more than once but under ten times. This rearrangement joins TRBV29-1 to TRBJ1-1; no clear D. Trimming removed 4 bases from V and 6 bases from J, with 9 bases in between. Germline V gives CDR1 SQVTM, CDR2 ANQGSEA. CDR3 size: 11 residues. CDR3 DNA: TGCAGCGTTGTGCCCCGCCCTGAAGCTTTCTTT. Protein sequence: CSVVPRPEAFF.

The V and J genes are TRBV7-3 and TRBJ1-5, with TRBD1 identical over 7 bases. The CDR3 spans 15 residues. Germline lookup yields CDR1 SGHTA and CDR2 FQGTGA. Trimming took 6 bases from V and 4 from J; bases not matched to a gene: 9. The CDR3 coding sequence is TGTGCCAGCAGTCCATCCGGGGACAGAAATCAGCCCCAGCATTTT. Its translation is CASSPSGDRNQPQHF.

The chain carries TRBV29-1 and TRBJ2-7; 8 bases map to TRBD1. V trimming: 7 bases; J trimming: 3 bases; junction bases outside the gene matches: 8. Germline V gene data show CDR1 as SQVTM and CDR2 as ANQGSEA. The CDR3 is made up of 13 amino acids. The CDR3, as DNA: TGCAGCGCCGGACAGGGTTTGGGCTACGAGCAGTACTTC. The encoded protein is CSAGQGLGYEQYF.

The chain is built from TRBV7-6 and TRBJ2-1, with D maybe TRBD2 (6 bases). V lost 3 bases and J 3 bases, leaving 21 bases between the germline ends. There are 18 residues in the CDR3. Looked up from germline, CDR1 is SGHVS and CDR2 is FNYEAQ. The CDR3 bases are TGTGCCAGCAGCTTGTTGCTTCGGGAGTCAAAGGGCTACAATGAGCAGTTCTTC. Its translation: CASSLLLRESKGYNEQFF. The full variable domain, its missing parts supplied by reference TRBV7-6 and TRBJ2-1, is GAGVSQSPRYKVTKRGQDVALRCDPISGHVSLYWYRQALGQGPEFLTYFNYEAQQDKSGLPNDRFSAERPEGSISTLTIQRTEQRDSAMYRCASSLLLRESKGYNEQFFGPGTRLTVL.

V gene TRBV30 combines with J gene TRBJ1-1, with 10 bases aligning to TRBD1. Germline trimming cut 5 bases from V and 3 bases from J; bases unmatched to any gene: 3. CDR1 and CDR2 (germline): GTSNPN, SVGIG (reference sequence). This CDR3 has 13 amino acids. DNA for the CDR3: TGTGCCTGGGACAGGGGGCATGACACTGAAGCTTTCTTT. It yields the protein CAWDRGHDTEAFF.